Each of the 29 T cell receptor beta chains below was sequenced from the same sample in a study of cytomegalovirus exposure and HLA in healthy donors. The PCR was carried out with 60 Vbeta primers and 13 Jbeta primers. Here immunoSEQ multiplex PCR was the method, and the copy in TCRdb shows in-frame clones only, minus some. The sample lists 200,000 to 250,000 clones; approximately 90% were seen once. Input material: PBMCs. These receptors all come from a young woman in good health and CMV-seronegative.

The V gene is TRBV4-3, the J gene TRBJ2-3; TRBD2 is a possible D gene (6 bases). Germline values: CDR1 LGHNA, CDR2 YSLEER. V was trimmed by 5 bases and J by 4 bases, leaving 19 bases between them. This CDR3 is built from 16 residues. The CDR3 sequence: CASSSQGGASPDTQYF. CDR3 DNA sequence: TGCGCCAGCAGCTCCCAGGGCGGGGCCTCCCCAGATACGCAGTATTTT.

This clone was found once. The gene calls are TRBV11-3 and TRBJ2-1; 8 bases align to TRBD2. The CDR3 consists of 15 residues. From germline, CDR1 is SGHNT and CDR2 YENEEA. Losses at the gene ends were 5 bases for V and 6 bases for J; bases not matched to a gene: 9. The CDR3 protein is CASSRRGAGGNEQFF. CDR3 bases: TGTGCCAGCAGCCGCCGGGGGGCGGGGGGCAATGAGCAGTTCTTC. Filled out from reference TRBV11-3 and TRBJ2-1, the complete variable domain reads EAGVVQSPRYKIIEKKQPVAFWCNPISGHNTLYWYLQNLGQGPELLIRYENEEAVDDSQLPKDRFSAERLKGVDSTLKIQPAELGDSAVYLCASSRRGAGGNEQFFGPGTRLTVL.

This clone turned up a few times. The chain recombines TRBV5-6 with TRBJ1-5; no reliable D call. V was shortened by 2 bases and J by 6 bases, with 9 bases between the two germline ends. Germline V CDR1 and CDR2: SGHDT, YYEEEE. The CDR3 spans 13 residues. The CDR3 coding sequence is TGTGCCAGCAGCTTACTAGGCACTCAGCCCCAGCATTTT. This encodes CASSLLGTQPQHF.

V and J are TRBV7-2 and TRBJ2-1; no reliable D call. The CDR3 spans 15 residues. Trimming took off 4 bases at V and 10 bases at J, with 20 bases between the two ends. From germline, CDR1 is SGHTA and CDR2 FQGNSA. As DNA, the CDR3 is TGTGCCAGCAGCTCCCAGGTTGTGGGTTCACGCGAGCAGTTCTTC. Its protein is CASSSQVVGSREQFF.

V and J are TRBV6-5 and TRBJ1-1, with TRBD1 matching 7 bases. The germline V gene encodes CDR1 MNHEY and CDR2 SVGAGI. V lost 6 bases, J lost 5 bases, and 12 bases stayed unmatched. This CDR3 spans 15 amino acids. CDR3 nucleotide sequence: TGTGCCAGCAGGGTACAGGGGTTATGGGGAACTGAAGCTTTCTTT. Encoded protein: CASRVQGLWGTEAFF.

The chain joins TRBV5-1 to TRBJ2-5; 7 nucleotides line up with TRBD2. With 4 bases clipped from V and 5 bases from J, the junction kept 2 bases outside the gene matches. Per germline, CDR1 SGHRS and CDR2 YFSETQ. The CDR3 totals 12 residues. CDR3 in amino acids: CASSGEGETQYF. In nucleotides, the CDR3 is TGCGCCAGCAGCGGGGAGGGTGAGACCCAGTACTTC. Full variable domain (rest looked up from reference TRBV5-1 and TRBJ2-5): KAGVTQTPRYLIKTRGQQVTLSCSPISGHRSVSWYQQTPGQGLQFLFEYFSETQRNKGNFPGRFSGRQFSNSRSEMNVSTLELGDSALYLCASSGEGETQYFGPGTRLLVL.

The chain uses TRBV7-8 and TRBJ2-1; D gene uncertain. The germline V and J ends were trimmed by 10 bases and 1 base, with 11 bases remaining between them. The germline gives CDR1 SGHVS, CDR2 FQNEAQ. This CDR3 is 13 amino acids long. For the CDR3, the DNA is TGTGCCACAAAAACTCGATCCTACAATGAGCAGTTCTTC. Its protein product is CATKTRSYNEQFF.

V gene TRBV2 combines with J gene TRBJ2-5, with D possibly TRBD1 on 5 matching bases. This CDR3 spans 14 amino acids. CDR1 is SNHLY, CDR2 FYNNEI, per germline. The V end was cut by 5 bases, the J end by 5 bases, with 15 bases between. CDR3 nucleotides: TGTGCCAGCAGTTTCACTTCGACAGAGGAGACCCAGTACTTC. It is translated as CASSFTSTEETQYF.

This chain connects TRBV4-1 to TRBJ2-3, with 7 bases that match TRBD2. The CDR3 sequence is 15 residues long. J was trimmed by 0 bases and V by 1 base; bases with no gene match: 1. The germline CDR1 and CDR2 sequences are MGHRA and YSYEKL. The CDR3 region is CASSQGGGSTDTQYF. Written as DNA, the CDR3 is TGCGCCAGCAGCCAAGGCGGGGGAAGCACAGATACGCAGTATTTT.

V is TRBV15 and J is TRBJ2-7; D is possibly TRBD2 (6 bases). Germline CDR1 LNHNV, CDR2 YYDKDF (reference sequence). The CDR3 is made up of 14 amino acids. Between the trimmed V and J ends, which lost 2 bases and 3 bases, there was a span of 11 bases. This CDR3 is CATSRLGLIYEQYF. The CDR3 DNA sequence: TGTGCCACCAGCAGATTGGGACTGATCTACGAGCAGTACTTC.

The chain recombines TRBV18 with TRBJ1-1; 10 nucleotides match TRBD1. The CDR3 consists of 14 residues. The germline gives CDR1 KGHSH, CDR2 LQKENI. The DNA of the CDR3 is TGTGCTTCGGTACGGGACAGGGGGAACACTGAAGCTTTCTTT. It is translated as CASVRDRGNTEAFF.

The rearrangement uses TRBV7-7 and TRBJ2-2; D ambiguous. Trimming pared 5 bases from V and 0 bases from J, leaving 10 bases between. The CDR3 covers 15 residues. Germline V gene lookup returns CDR1 SSHAT and CDR2 FNYEAQ (reference sequence). The CDR3 DNA reads as TGTGCCAGCAGCCCCCTCGGTGCGAACACCGGGGAGCTGTTTTTT. Its translation: CASSPLGANTGELFF.

CDR3 amino acids: CASSFTSGSHSEQYF. The CDR3 DNA follows: TGCGCCAGCAGCTTTACTAGCGGGAGTCACAGCGAGCAGTACTTC. The gene calls are TRBV5-1 and TRBJ2-7; 11 bases fit TRBD2. With 2 bases clipped from V and 6 bases from J, the junction kept 7 bases outside the gene matches. The CDR3 sequence is 15 residues long. Germline assignment: CDR1 SGHRS and CDR2 YFSETQ.

V is TRBV5-5 and J is TRBJ2-7, with 12 nucleotides matching TRBD2. This CDR3 is 17 amino acids long. Germline lookup yields CDR1 SGHKS and CDR2 YYEKEE (reference sequence). Unmatched junction bases numbered 8, after V lost 4 bases and J lost 0 bases. For the CDR3, the DNA is TGTGCCAGCAGCCCAAGACTAGCGGGGGCTGCCTCCTACGAGCAGTACTTC. Translated, it gives CASSPRLAGAASYEQYF.

The rearrangement joins TRBV7-2 to TRBJ2-7, with 11 bases matching TRBD2. There are 14 residues in the CDR3. V trimming: 1 base; J trimming: 7 bases; junction bases outside the gene matches: 3. The germline V gene encodes CDR1 SGHTA and CDR2 FQGNSA. This CDR3 is CASSLEWTSGEQYF. In nucleotides, the CDR3 is TGTGCCAGCAGCTTAGAATGGACTAGCGGGGAGCAGTACTTC. The whole variable domain, remainder taken from reference TRBV7-2 and TRBJ2-7, is GAGVSQSPSNKVTEKGKDVELRCDPISGHTALYWYRQSLGQGLEFLIYFQGNSAPDKSGLPSDRFSAERTGGSVSTLTIQRTQQEDSAVYLCASSLEWTSGEQYFGPGTRLTVT.

J is TRBJ1-2 and V is TRBV6-5; 11 nucleotides agree with TRBD1. Trimming removed 2 bases from V and 6 bases from J; junction bases left unmatched: 8. The CDR3 is made up of 16 amino acids. Germline CDR1 and CDR2: MNHEY and SVGAGI. CDR3 bases: TGTGCCAGCAGTTACGGGACAGGGGGGATTAAAGATGGCTACACCTTC. Translating it yields CASSYGTGGIKDGYTF.

The V gene is TRBV7-7, the J gene TRBJ2-1; 9 bases match TRBD1. V lost 3 bases and J lost 10; bases outside the gene matches: 7. Per the germline V gene, CDR1 is SSHAT and CDR2 is FNYEAQ (reference sequence). This CDR3 is built from 14 residues. CDR3 protein: CASSLGQGVGEQFF. Here the CDR3 DNA reads TGTGCCAGCAGCTTGGGACAGGGCGTTGGGGAGCAGTTCTTC.

This clone was observed once. At one end the junction does not follow the germline gene, possibly because of a read error. The J gene is TRBJ2-1, the V gene TRBV7-9; the D gene is possibly TRBD1 (6 bases). Germline CDR1 and CDR2: SEHNR and FQNEAQ (reference sequence). The CDR3 contains 15 residues. CDR3 sequence reads: CSSSYAGTSYNEQFF. CDR3 coding DNA: TGTTCCAGCAGCTACGCCGGGACAAGTTACAATGAGCAGTTCTTC.

The J gene is TRBJ2-5, the V gene TRBV4-3, with 8 bases lining up with TRBD2. Germline-derived CDR1 and CDR2 are LGHNA and YSLEER. The V segment lost 4 bases and the J segment 5 bases; nucleotides outside the gene matches: 9. This CDR3 contains 15 residues. The CDR3 sequence is CASSRMTSEEETQYF. CDR3 nucleotide sequence: TGCGCCAGCAGCCGAATGACTAGCGAGGAGGAGACCCAGTACTTC.

This chain joins TRBV19 and TRBJ1-5; no definite D call. This CDR3 is built from 12 residues. CDR1 and CDR2 (germline): LNHDA, SQIVND (reference sequence). V lost 7 bases and J lost 5, with 9 bases in between. CDR3 in DNA: TGTGCCAGTAAAAACCGGGATCAGCCCCAGCATTTT. Translation gives CASKNRDQPQHF.

The rearrangement links TRBV4-2 to TRBJ2-3; 10 bases match TRBD2. The CDR3 is 16 amino acids. The J segment lost 4 bases and the V segment lost 4 bases, leaving 8 bases of the junction unmatched. CDR1 LGHNA and CDR2 YNFKEQ come from the germline V gene. The CDR3 DNA sequence: TGTGCCAGCAGCCTACGAACTAGCGGGGCATCAGATACGCAGTATTTT. Residues: CASSLRTSGASDTQYF.

The gene calls are TRBV7-8 and TRBJ1-4; weak D call: TRBD1 (5 bases). The CDR3 has 14 amino acids. The germline gives CDR1 SGHVS, CDR2 FQNEAQ. With 1 base removed from V and 8 bases from J, the gap between germline ends came to 11 bases. CDR3 protein: CASSLGGGEEKLFF. The CDR3 DNA is TGTGCCAGCAGCTTAGGTGGGGGGGAGGAAAAACTGTTTTTT.

The chain recombines TRBV6-6 with TRBJ1-6; D remains unclear. The V end was cut by 5 bases, the J end by 14 bases, with 16 bases between. The CDR3 has 13 amino acids. Germline CDR1 MNHNY, CDR2 SVGAGI (reference sequence). DNA for the CDR3: TGTGCCAGCAGTGCCGATACGAGAGGATCCCTCCACTTT. Translated, it gives CASSADTRGSLHF.

This clone was seen a single time. The chain has TRBV4-3 and TRBJ2-1; 11 bases agree with TRBD2. The germline gives CDR1 LGHNA, CDR2 YSLEER. The CDR3 covers 16 residues. Trimming cost V 2 bases and J 4 bases; bases outside gene matches: 4. CDR3 DNA: TGCGCCAGCAGCCAACAGACTAGCGGGGTTTACAATGAGCAGTTCTTC. Protein: CASSQQTSGVYNEQFF.

The chain uses TRBV7-2 and TRBJ2-1; 11 bases align to TRBD2. V dropped 1 base and J dropped 3; count of bases not matched to a gene: 2. The CDR3 is made up of 16 amino acids. The germline V gene has CDR1 SGHTA and CDR2 FQGNSA. The CDR3 reads CASSLVGTSGYNEQFF. In DNA, the CDR3 is TGTGCCAGCAGCTTAGTTGGGACTAGCGGCTACAATGAGCAGTTCTTC.

This chain links TRBV5-6 with TRBJ1-4; 9 bases match TRBD1. Germline CDR1 is SGHDT and CDR2 is YYEEEE. V dropped 4 bases and J dropped 8; count of bases not matched to a gene: 9. The CDR3 contains 15 residues. CDR3 DNA sequence: TGTGCCAGCAGCCCAACGGGACAGGGATACGAAAAACTGTTTTTT. Amino acids: CASSPTGQGYEKLFF. Full variable domain (missing parts from reference TRBV5-6 and TRBJ1-4): DAGVTQSPTHLIKTRGQQVTLRCSPKSGHDTVSWYQQALGQGPQFIFQYYEEEERQRGNFPDRFSGHQFPNYSSELNVNALLLGDSALYLCASSPTGQGYEKLFFGSGTQLSVL.

The chain carries TRBV4-3 and TRBJ2-1; D is possibly TRBD2 (5 bases). The ends were cut back, 6 bases at V and 8 bases at J, with 14 bases in the middle. CDR3 length: 13 amino acids. Germline CDR1 is LGHNA and CDR2 is YSLEER. CDR3: CASSKILAHEQFF. In DNA form, the CDR3 reads TGCGCCAGCAGTAAAATCCTAGCACATGAGCAGTTCTTC.

This clone was seen more than once but under ten times. The CDR3 coding sequence is TGTGCCAGCAGCTCCGTTCCGGGACAGGGAGGGAATGAGCAGTTCTTC. Translating it yields CASSSVPGQGGNEQFF. The V and J genes are TRBV7-2 and TRBJ2-1; TRBD1 aligns across 9 bases. V shed 4 bases and J 7 bases; nucleotides not matched to a gene: 11. The CDR3 runs to 16 residues. The germline CDR1 and CDR2 sequences are SGHTA and FQGNSA.

V and J are TRBV6-6 and TRBJ2-1, with D tentatively TRBD2 (5 bases). The CDR3 consists of 15 residues. CDR1 is MNHNY, CDR2 SVGAGI, per germline (reference sequence). Trimming cost V 2 bases and J 2 bases, with 10 bases left between them. In DNA, the CDR3 is TGTGCCAGCAGTTACGGGAGCGGAGCCTACAATGAGCAGTTCTTC. Its translation: CASSYGSGAYNEQFF.